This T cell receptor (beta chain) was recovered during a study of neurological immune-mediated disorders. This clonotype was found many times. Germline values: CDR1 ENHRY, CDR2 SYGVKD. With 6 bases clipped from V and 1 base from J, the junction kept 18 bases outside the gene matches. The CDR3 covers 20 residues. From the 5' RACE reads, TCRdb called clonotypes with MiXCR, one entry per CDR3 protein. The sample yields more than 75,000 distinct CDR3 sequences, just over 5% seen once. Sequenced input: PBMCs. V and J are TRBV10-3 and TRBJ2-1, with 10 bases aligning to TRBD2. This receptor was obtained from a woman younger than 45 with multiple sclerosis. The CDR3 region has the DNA TGTGCCATCAGGCGAGAAGCGGGAGGGCCGGGGGGGAGTTCCTACAATGAGCAGTTCTTC. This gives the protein CAIRREAGGPGGSSYNEQFF.